The T cell receptor (beta chain) described here comes from a study of T-cell memory formation after mild COVID-19. This clonotype came up a few times. The antigen remains unidentified. Study-level results: Mainly in CM and EM were contracting CD4+ clones; CD8+ were in EMRA. Day 15 to 85 contracting clones showed balanced CD4/CD8; day 15 to 37 expanders favored CD4+.

Germline loops: CDR1 SGDLS, CDR2 YYNGEE. The V end lost 6 bases, the J end lost 5 bases, and 12 bases lay between the germline ends. This CDR3 is 13 amino acids long. One entry per CDR3 protein results from TCRdb running MiXCR on the 5' RACE reads. Of under 400,000 distinct CDR3 sequences listed, 28% are singletons. The chain is built from TRBV9 and TRBJ2-1, with D perhaps matching TRBD2 (6 bases). The sample taken for sequencing was PBMCs or a T cell subset sorted from them (not recorded which). The origin of this receptor is an adult woman who had mild COVID-19 (a few samples of this study predate the infection). Cell type and time point are not known. The CDR3 loop is CASTRDLNNEQFF. The CDR3 nucleotides are TGTGCCAGCACCCGGGACTTGAACAATGAGCAGTTCTTC.